This TCR beta chain appears in the sequencing data of a study of cytomegalovirus exposure and HLA in healthy donors. Overall study findings and caveats: Most TCR sequences were seen very rarely across donors, but some public TCRs occurred in many. Highly shared variants forming one cluster were likely a sequencing artifact.

13 Jbeta primers and 60 Vbeta primers were used for the PCR. The repertoire was sequenced with immunoSEQ multiplex PCR; TCRdb's copy has only in-frame clones and lacks some. The sample includes more than 90,000 clones, over 70% of them seen just once. There are a few counts of this clone. Its specificity is unknown. J lost 5 bases, V lost 3 bases, and 5 bases had no gene match. Germline V gene sequence: CDR1 SGHDT, CDR2 YYEEEE. This CDR3 is 14 amino acids long. This TCR derives from a man aged 50 or older in good health and CMV-seronegative. Sequenced input: PBMCs. The V gene is TRBV5-6, the J gene TRBJ2-4; 7 nucleotides line up with TRBD1. The DNA for the CDR3 is TGTGCCAGCAGCTATGACAGGGTAGAAAACATTCAGTACTTC. This codes for CASSYDRVENIQYF.